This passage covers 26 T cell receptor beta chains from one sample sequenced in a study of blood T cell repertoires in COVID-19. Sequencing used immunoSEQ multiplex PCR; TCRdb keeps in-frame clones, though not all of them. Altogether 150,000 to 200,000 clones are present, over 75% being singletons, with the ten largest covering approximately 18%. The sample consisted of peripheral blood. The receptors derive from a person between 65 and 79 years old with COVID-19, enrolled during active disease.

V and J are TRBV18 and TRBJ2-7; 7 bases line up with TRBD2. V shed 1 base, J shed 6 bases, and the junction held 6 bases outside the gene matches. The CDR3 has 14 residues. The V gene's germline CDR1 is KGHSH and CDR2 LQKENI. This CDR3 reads CASSPQGRAFEQYF. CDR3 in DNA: TGTGCCAGCTCACCACAGGGGAGGGCGTTCGAGCAGTACTTC.

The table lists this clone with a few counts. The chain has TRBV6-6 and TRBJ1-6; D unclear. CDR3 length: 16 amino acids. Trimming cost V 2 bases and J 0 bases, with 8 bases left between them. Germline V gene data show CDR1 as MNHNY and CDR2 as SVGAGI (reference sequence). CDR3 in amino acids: CASSYEDSSYNSPLHF. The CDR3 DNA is TGTGCCAGCAGTTACGAGGATAGCTCCTATAATTCACCCCTCCACTTT.

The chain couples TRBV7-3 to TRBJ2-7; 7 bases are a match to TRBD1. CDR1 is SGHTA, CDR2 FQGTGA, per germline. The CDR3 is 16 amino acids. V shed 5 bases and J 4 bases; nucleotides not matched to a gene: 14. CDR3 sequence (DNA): TGTGCCAGCAGCACAAAAAAGGGACAGACCAGATACGAGCAGTACTTC. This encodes CASSTKKGQTRYEQYF. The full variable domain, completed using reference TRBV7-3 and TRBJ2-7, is GAGVSQTPSNKVTEKGKYVELRCDPISGHTALYWYRQSLGQGPEFLIYFQGTGAADDSGLPNDRFFAVRPEGSVSTLKIQRTERGDSAVYLCASSTKKGQTRYEQYFGPGTRLTVT.

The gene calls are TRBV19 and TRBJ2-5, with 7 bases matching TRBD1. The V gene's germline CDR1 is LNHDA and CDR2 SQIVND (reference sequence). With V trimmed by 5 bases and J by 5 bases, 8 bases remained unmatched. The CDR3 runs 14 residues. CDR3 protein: CASSPGQAGETQYF. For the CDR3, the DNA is TGTGCCAGTAGTCCCGGACAGGCAGGGGAGACCCAGTACTTC. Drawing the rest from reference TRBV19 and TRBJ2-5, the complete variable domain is DGGITQSPKYLFRKEGQNVTLSCEQNLNHDAMYWYRQDPGQGLRLIYYSQIVNDFQKGDIAEGYSVSREKKESFPLTVTSAQKNPTAFYLCASSPGQAGETQYFGPGTRLLVL.

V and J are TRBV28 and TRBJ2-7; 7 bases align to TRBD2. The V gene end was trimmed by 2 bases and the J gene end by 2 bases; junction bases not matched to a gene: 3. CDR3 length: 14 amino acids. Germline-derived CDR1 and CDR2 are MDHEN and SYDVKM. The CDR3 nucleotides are TGTGCCAGCAGTTTAGAGGGACTAACCTACGAGCAGTACTTC. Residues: CASSLEGLTYEQYF.

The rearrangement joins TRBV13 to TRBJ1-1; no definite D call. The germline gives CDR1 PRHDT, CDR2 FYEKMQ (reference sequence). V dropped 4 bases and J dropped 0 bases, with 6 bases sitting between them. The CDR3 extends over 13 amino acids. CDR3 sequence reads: CASSSRMNTEAFF. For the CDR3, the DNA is TGTGCCAGCAGCTCTAGAATGAACACTGAAGCTTTCTTT.

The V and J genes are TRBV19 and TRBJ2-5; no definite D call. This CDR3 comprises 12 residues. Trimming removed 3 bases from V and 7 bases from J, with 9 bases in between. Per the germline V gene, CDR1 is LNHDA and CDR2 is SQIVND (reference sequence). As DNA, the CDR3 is TGTGCCAGTAGTATGTTGAGAGGGACCCAGTACTTC. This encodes CASSMLRGTQYF.

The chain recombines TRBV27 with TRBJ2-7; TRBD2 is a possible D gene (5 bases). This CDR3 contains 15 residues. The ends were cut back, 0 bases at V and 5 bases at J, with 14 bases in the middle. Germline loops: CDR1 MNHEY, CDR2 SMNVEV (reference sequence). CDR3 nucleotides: TGTGCCAGCAGTTTATCGGCTCGGGGTTACAACGAGCAGTACTTC. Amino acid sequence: CASSLSARGYNEQYF.

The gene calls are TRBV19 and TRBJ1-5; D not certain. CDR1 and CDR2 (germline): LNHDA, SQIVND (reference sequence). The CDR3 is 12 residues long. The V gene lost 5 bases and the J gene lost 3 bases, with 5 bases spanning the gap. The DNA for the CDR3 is TGTGCCAGTAGTGGCCCCAATCAGCCCCAGCATTTT. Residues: CASSGPNQPQHF. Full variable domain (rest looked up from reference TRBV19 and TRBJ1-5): DGGITQSPKYLFRKEGQNVTLSCEQNLNHDAMYWYRQDPGQGLRLIYYSQIVNDFQKGDIAEGYSVSREKKESFPLTVTSAQKNPTAFYLCASSGPNQPQHFGDGTRLSIL.

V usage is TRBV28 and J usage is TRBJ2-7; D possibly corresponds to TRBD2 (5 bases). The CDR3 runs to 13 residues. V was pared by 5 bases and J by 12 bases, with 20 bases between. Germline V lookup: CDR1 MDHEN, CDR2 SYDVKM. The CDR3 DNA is TGTGCCAGCAGTCTCCCTAGCTCAGGCTCCCGGTACTTC. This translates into CASSLPSSGSRYF.

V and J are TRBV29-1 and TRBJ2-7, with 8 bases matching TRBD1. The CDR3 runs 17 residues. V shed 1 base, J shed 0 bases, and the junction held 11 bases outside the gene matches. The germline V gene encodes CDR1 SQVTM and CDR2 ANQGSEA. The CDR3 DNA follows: TGCAGCGTTGAAGTGGTACGTGACAGGGGCTCCTCCTACGAGCAGTACTTC. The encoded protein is CSVEVVRDRGSSYEQYF.

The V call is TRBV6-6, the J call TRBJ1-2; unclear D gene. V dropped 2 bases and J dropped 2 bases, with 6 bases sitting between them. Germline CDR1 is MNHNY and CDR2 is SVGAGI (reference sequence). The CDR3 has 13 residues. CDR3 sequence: CASSYPQNYGYTF. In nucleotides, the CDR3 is TGTGCCAGCAGTTACCCCCAGAACTATGGCTACACCTTC.

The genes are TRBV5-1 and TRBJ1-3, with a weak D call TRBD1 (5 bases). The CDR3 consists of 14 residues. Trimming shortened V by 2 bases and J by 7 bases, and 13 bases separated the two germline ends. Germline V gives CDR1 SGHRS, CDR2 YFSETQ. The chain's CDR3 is CASSLGVAGNTIYF. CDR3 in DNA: TGCGCCAGCAGCTTAGGGGTAGCGGGGAACACCATATATTTT. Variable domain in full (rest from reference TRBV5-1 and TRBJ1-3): KAGVTQTPRYLIKTRGQQVTLSCSPISGHRSVSWYQQTPGQGLQFLFEYFSETQRNKGNFPGRFSGRQFSNSRSEMNVSTLELGDSALYLCASSLGVAGNTIYFGEGSWLTVV.

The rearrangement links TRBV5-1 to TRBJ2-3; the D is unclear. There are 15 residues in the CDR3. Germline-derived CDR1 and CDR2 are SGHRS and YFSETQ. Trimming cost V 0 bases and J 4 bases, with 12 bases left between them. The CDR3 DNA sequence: TGCGCCAGCAGCTTGGGCCCGTCGGTCTCAGATACGCAGTATTTT. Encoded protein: CASSLGPSVSDTQYF.

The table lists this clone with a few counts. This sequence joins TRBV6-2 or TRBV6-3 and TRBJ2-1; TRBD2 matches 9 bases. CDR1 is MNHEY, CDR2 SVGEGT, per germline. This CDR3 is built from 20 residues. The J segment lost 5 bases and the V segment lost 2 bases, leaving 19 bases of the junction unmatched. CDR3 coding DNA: TGTGCCAGCAGTTACGGGAGATTAGCGGGAGCCGGATCTGATAACAATGAGCAGTTCTTC. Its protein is CASSYGRLAGAGSDNNEQFF.

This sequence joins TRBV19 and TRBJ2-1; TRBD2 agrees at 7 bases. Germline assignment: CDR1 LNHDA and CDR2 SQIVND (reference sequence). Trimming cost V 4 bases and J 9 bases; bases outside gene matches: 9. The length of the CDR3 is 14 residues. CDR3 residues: CASSKYGLVSEQFF. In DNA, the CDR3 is TGTGCCAGTAGTAAATACGGACTAGTCAGTGAGCAGTTCTTC. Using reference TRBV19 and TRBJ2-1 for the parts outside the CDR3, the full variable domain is DGGITQSPKYLFRKEGQNVTLSCEQNLNHDAMYWYRQDPGQGLRLIYYSQIVNDFQKGDIAEGYSVSREKKESFPLTVTSAQKNPTAFYLCASSKYGLVSEQFFGPGTRLTVL.

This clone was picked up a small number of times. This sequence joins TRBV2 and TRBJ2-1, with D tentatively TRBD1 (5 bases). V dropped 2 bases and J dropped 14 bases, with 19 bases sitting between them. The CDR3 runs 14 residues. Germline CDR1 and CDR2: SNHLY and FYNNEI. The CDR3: CASSEQFTGGGEFF. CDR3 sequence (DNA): TGTGCCAGCAGTGAACAGTTCACAGGTGGTGGGGAGTTCTTC.

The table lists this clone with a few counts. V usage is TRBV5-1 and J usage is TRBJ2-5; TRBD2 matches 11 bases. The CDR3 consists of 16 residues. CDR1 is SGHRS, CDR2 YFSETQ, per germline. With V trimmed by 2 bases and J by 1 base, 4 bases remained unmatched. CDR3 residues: CASSLQGLAVQETQYF. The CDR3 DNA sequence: TGCGCCAGCAGCTTACAGGGACTAGCGGTCCAAGAGACCCAGTACTTC.

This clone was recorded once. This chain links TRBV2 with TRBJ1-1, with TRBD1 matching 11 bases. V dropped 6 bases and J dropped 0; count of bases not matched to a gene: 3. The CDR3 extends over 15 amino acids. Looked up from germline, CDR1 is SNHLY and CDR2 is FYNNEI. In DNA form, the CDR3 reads TGTGCCAGCAGATGGGACAGGGGGATGAACACTGAAGCTTTCTTT. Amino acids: CASRWDRGMNTEAFF.

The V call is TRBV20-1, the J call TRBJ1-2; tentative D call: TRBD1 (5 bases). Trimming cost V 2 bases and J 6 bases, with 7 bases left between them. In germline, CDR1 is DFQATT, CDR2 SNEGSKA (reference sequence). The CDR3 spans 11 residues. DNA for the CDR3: TGCAGTGCTAGATTAGGGGATGGCTACACCTTC. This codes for CSARLGDGYTF.

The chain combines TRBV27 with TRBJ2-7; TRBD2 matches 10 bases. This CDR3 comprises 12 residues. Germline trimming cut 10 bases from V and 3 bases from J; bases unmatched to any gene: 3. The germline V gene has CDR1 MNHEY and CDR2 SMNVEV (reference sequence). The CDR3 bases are TGTGCCATCAGCGGGGGGGACTACGAGCAGTACTTC. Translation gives CAISGGDYEQYF.

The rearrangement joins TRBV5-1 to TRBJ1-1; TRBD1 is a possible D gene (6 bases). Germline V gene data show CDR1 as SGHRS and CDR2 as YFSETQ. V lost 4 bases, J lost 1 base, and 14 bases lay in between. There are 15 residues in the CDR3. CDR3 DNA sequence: TGCGCCAGCAGCCCACGGACAGACAAGAACACTGAAGCTTTCTTT. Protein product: CASSPRTDKNTEAFF.

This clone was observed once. CDR3 in DNA: TGTGCCAGCAGCCGGATCCGACAATTAACTGGCTACACCTTC. Translation gives CASSRIRQLTGYTF. J is TRBJ1-2 and V is TRBV6-5; D unclear. Germline V gene sequence: CDR1 MNHEY, CDR2 SVGAGI. The V and J ends lost 6 bases and 7 bases respectively, with 18 bases between them. The CDR3 runs 14 residues.

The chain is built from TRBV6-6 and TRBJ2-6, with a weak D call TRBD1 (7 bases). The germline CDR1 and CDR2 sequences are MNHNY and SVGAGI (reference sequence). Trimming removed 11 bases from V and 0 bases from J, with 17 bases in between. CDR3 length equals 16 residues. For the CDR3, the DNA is TGTGCCTCCGGAGGGGGCGTTATCTCTGGGGCCAACGTCCTGACTTTC. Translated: CASGGGVISGANVLTF.

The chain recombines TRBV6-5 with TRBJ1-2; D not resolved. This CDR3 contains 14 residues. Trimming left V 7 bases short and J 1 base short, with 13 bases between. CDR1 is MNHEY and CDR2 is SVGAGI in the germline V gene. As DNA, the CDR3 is TGTGCCAGCAAATTTACGGGGTTTAACTATGGCTACACCTTC. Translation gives CASKFTGFNYGYTF.

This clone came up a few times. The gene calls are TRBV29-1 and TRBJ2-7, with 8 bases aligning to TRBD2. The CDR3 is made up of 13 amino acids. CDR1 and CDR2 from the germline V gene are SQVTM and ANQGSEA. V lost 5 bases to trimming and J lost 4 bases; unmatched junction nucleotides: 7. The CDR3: CSVRTSGYYEQYF. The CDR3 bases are TGCAGCGTTCGAACTAGCGGCTATTACGAGCAGTACTTC.